This T cell receptor beta chain was found in a study of cytomegalovirus exposure and HLA in healthy donors. Only in-frame clones appear in the TCRdb table, and some are missing; sequencing was by immunoSEQ multiplex PCR. The sample records 70,000 to 75,000 clones, approximately 94% being singletons. CDR3 length: 15 residues. Trimming took off 3 bases at V and 0 bases at J, with 9 bases between the two ends. CDR1 MNHNS and CDR2 SASEGT come from the germline V gene. Study conclusions and caveats: Under in vitro conditions, a few CMV-associated chains were confirmed as specific for CMV antigens.

Donors were drawn from the approximately 120-subject validation cohort, separate from the roughly 700-subject first cohort. About this clone itself: The antigen remains unidentified.

J is TRBJ2-1 and V is TRBV6-1; unclear D gene. This sequence was found in a woman aged 18 to 35 in good health and CMV-seropositive. The specimen sequenced was PBMCs. Here the CDR3 reads CASSEVIASYNEQFF. CDR3 coding DNA: TGTGCCAGCAGTGAGGTAATAGCCTCCTACAATGAGCAGTTCTTC.